The 19 T cell receptor beta chains listed next were all sequenced from one sample in a study of blood T cell repertoires in COVID-19. Some clones are missing from TCRdb's copy, which holds only in-frame ones; the method was immunoSEQ multiplex PCR. The data hold 250,000 to 350,000 clones, with over 75% observed a single time. The specimen sequenced was peripheral blood. The receptor set was obtained from a human donor with COVID-19, enrolled during active disease. The donor label of this sample is uncertain.

The chain has TRBV9 and TRBJ1-1, with D perhaps matching TRBD1 (5 bases). The CDR3 totals 16 residues. V was trimmed by 0 bases and J by 0 bases, leaving 12 bases between them. CDR1 is SGDLS, CDR2 YYNGEE, per germline. The CDR3 is CASSVVGGWMNTEAFF. The DNA of the CDR3 is TGTGCCAGCAGCGTAGTCGGGGGGTGGATGAACACTGAAGCTTTCTTT.

The V and J genes are TRBV6-1 and TRBJ1-3; 9 bases are a match to TRBD1. The germline CDR1 and CDR2 sequences are MNHNS and SASEGT. This CDR3 region has 14 residues. The trim removed 7 bases at V and 4 bases at J, leaving 5 bases unmatched. CDR3 loop: CASTDRGTGNTIYF. The CDR3 DNA reads TGTGCCAGCACCGACAGGGGGACCGGAAACACCATATATTTT.

J is TRBJ1-5 and V is TRBV7-3; 9 nucleotides align to TRBD1. The J segment lost 5 bases and the V segment lost 5 bases, leaving 10 bases of the junction unmatched. The length of the CDR3 is 16 residues. Germline values: CDR1 SGHTA, CDR2 FQGTGA. The CDR3 spells CASSQTGGTSDQPQHF. The DNA of the CDR3 is TGTGCCAGCAGCCAGACAGGGGGAACAAGCGATCAGCCCCAGCATTTT.

This sequence joins TRBV7-2 and TRBJ2-1; the match to TRBD2 covers 12 bases. Germline loops: CDR1 SGHTA, CDR2 FQGNSA. The CDR3 is 15 residues long. The V and J ends lost 4 bases and 6 bases, in that order; junction bases with no gene match: 4. CDR3 sequence: CASSSKTSGGNEQFF. CDR3 in DNA: TGTGCCAGCAGCTCCAAGACTAGCGGGGGCAATGAGCAGTTCTTC.

The chain is built from TRBV7-2 and TRBJ2-1; TRBD2 matches 12 bases. Germline trimming cut 0 bases from V and 6 bases from J; bases unmatched to any gene: 0. This CDR3 has 15 residues. Germline CDR1 and CDR2: SGHTA and FQGNSA. Here the CDR3 DNA reads TGTGCCAGCAGCTTAGCGACTAGCGGGAGCAATGAGCAGTTCTTC. Translating gives CASSLATSGSNEQFF.

The genes are TRBV3-1 (or the pseudogene TRBV3-2) and TRBJ1-4; D not certain. The germline gives CDR1 LGHDT, CDR2 YNNKEL (reference sequence). The CDR3 covers 15 residues. Trimming pared 1 base from V and 4 bases from J, leaving 10 bases between. Here the CDR3 DNA reads TGTGCCAGCAGCCAAGCCCCCAGAAGTAATGAAAAACTGTTTTTT. Encoded protein: CASSQAPRSNEKLFF.

This chain's CDR3 is CASSYSAGGGEKLFF. The CDR3 DNA reads as TGTGCCAGCAGTTACTCCGCGGGGGGCGGTGAAAAACTGTTTTTT. The rearrangement links TRBV6-5 to TRBJ1-4; D may be TRBD1 (6 bases). The V end lost 0 bases, the J end lost 7 bases, and 12 bases lay between the germline ends. Germline loops: CDR1 MNHEY, CDR2 SVGAGI. The CDR3 extends over 15 amino acids.

The chain carries TRBV20-1 and TRBJ2-1; D perhaps matches TRBD2 (5 bases). The germline V gene encodes CDR1 DFQATT and CDR2 SNEGSKA (reference sequence). Trimming left V 3 bases short and J 2 bases short, with 11 bases between. This CDR3 spans 14 amino acids. The CDR3 spells CSASATGTYNEQFF. CDR3 nucleotides: TGCAGTGCTAGTGCAACCGGGACCTACAATGAGCAGTTCTTC.

The chain links TRBV19 to TRBJ2-3; D gene unclear. CDR1 and CDR2 (germline): LNHDA, SQIVND (reference sequence). The V end was cut by 5 bases, the J end by 3 bases, with 12 bases between. CDR3 size: 14 residues. DNA of the CDR3: TGTGCCAGTAGTCAAAGACTTGGAACAGATACGCAGTATTTT. This encodes CASSQRLGTDTQYF. Variable domain in full (rest from reference TRBV19 and TRBJ2-3): DGGITQSPKYLFRKEGQNVTLSCEQNLNHDAMYWYRQDPGQGLRLIYYSQIVNDFQKGDIAEGYSVSREKKESFPLTVTSAQKNPTAFYLCASSQRLGTDTQYFGPGTRLTVL.

The rearrangement links TRBV2 to TRBJ2-5; 9 bases fit TRBD2. CDR1 is SNHLY and CDR2 is FYNNEI in the germline V gene. The CDR3 is 15 amino acids. V dropped 2 bases and J dropped 2; count of bases not matched to a gene: 3. The DNA for the CDR3 is TGTGCCAGCAGTGAACCCCTAGCGGGGCAAGAGACCCAGTACTTC. The encoded protein is CASSEPLAGQETQYF. Using reference TRBV2 and TRBJ2-5 for the parts outside the CDR3, the full variable domain is EPEVTQTPSHQVTQMGQEVILRCVPISNHLYFYWYRQILGQKVEFLVSFYNNEISEKSEIFDDQFSVERPDGSNFTLKIRSTKLEDSAMYFCASSEPLAGQETQYFGPGTRLLVL.

The gene calls are TRBV3-1 (or the pseudogene TRBV3-2) and TRBJ2-7; 8 bases are shared with TRBD1. J was trimmed by 4 bases and V by 0 bases; bases with no gene match: 8. The CDR3 extends over 16 amino acids. CDR1 LGHDT and CDR2 YNNKEL come from the germline V gene (reference sequence). The DNA of the CDR3 is TGTGCCAGCAGCCAAGATAGGGTCAGGGGGCTGTACGAGCAGTACTTC. Residues: CASSQDRVRGLYEQYF.

The chain couples TRBV6-1 to TRBJ1-1, with D perhaps TRBD1 (5 bases). This CDR3 has 14 amino acids. Deletions cut 2 bases from V and 4 bases from J, with 11 bases between. The germline V gene has CDR1 MNHNS and CDR2 SASEGT. Here the CDR3 DNA reads TGTGCCAGCAGTGAAACCCGGGGGAGCACTGAAGCTTTCTTT. Translated, it gives CASSETRGSTEAFF.

V is TRBV7-9 and J is TRBJ1-1, with 9 bases aligning to TRBD1. The V gene's germline CDR1 is SEHNR and CDR2 FQNEAQ (reference sequence). V was pared by 4 bases and J by 0 bases, with 3 bases of the junction left unmatched. The CDR3 runs 15 residues. The CDR3 DNA follows: TGTGCCAGCAGCTGGACAGGGGCAATGAACACTGAAGCTTTCTTT. It is translated as CASSWTGAMNTEAFF. The complete variable domain, with remaining parts taken from reference TRBV7-9 and TRBJ1-1, reads DTGVSQNPRHKITKRGQNVTFRCDPISEHNRLYWYRQTLGQGPEFLTYFQNEAQLEKSRLLSDRFSAERPKGSFSTLEIQRTEQGDSAMYLCASSWTGAMNTEAFFGQGTRLTVV.

The rearrangement links TRBV19 to TRBJ1-5, with 7 bases identical to TRBD1. The V gene's germline CDR1 is LNHDA and CDR2 SQIVND (reference sequence). The length of the CDR3 is 15 residues. The J segment lost 7 bases and the V segment lost 6 bases, leaving 12 bases of the junction unmatched. CDR3 residues: CASSPQGDRGQPQHF. The CDR3, as DNA: TGTGCCAGTAGCCCCCAGGGGGATAGGGGCCAGCCCCAGCATTTT.

The V call is TRBV20-1, the J call TRBJ2-1; D is unclear. Trimming stripped 3 bases from V and 7 bases from J, with 7 bases between. In germline, CDR1 is DFQATT, CDR2 SNEGSKA (reference sequence). There are 11 residues in the CDR3. The chain's CDR3 is CSARHQNEQFF. In DNA, the CDR3 is TGCAGTGCTAGGCACCAGAATGAGCAGTTCTTC.

CDR3 sequence: CAWTSGRASTGELFF. In DNA, the CDR3 is TGTGCCTGGACTAGCGGGAGGGCCTCCACCGGGGAGCTGTTTTTT. The V and J genes are TRBV30 and TRBJ2-2; 12 bases line up with TRBD2. Germline CDR1 reads GTSNPN; CDR2 reads SVGIG (reference sequence). CDR3 length: 15 amino acids. The J segment lost 4 bases and the V segment lost 4 bases, leaving 4 bases of the junction unmatched.

The chain combines TRBV15 with TRBJ2-3; the match to TRBD2 covers 13 bases. J lost 0 bases, V lost 4 bases, and 7 bases had no gene match. This CDR3 has 18 amino acids. CDR1 is LNHNV, CDR2 YYDKDF, per germline (reference sequence). CDR3 in amino acids: CATSTAGTSGTSTDTQYF. CDR3 DNA: TGTGCCACCAGCACAGCCGGGACTAGCGGGACTAGCACAGATACGCAGTATTTT. The complete variable domain, with remaining parts taken from reference TRBV15 and TRBJ2-3, reads DAMVIQNPRYQVTQFGKPVTLSCSQTLNHNVMYWYQQKSSQAPKLLFHYYDKDFNNEADTPDNFQSRRPNTSFCFLDIRSPGLGDTAMYLCATSTAGTSGTSTDTQYFGPGTRLTVL.

The chain recombines TRBV6-5 with TRBJ1-1; TRBD1 agrees at 10 bases. V dropped 9 bases and J dropped 5; count of bases not matched to a gene: 6. Germline loops: CDR1 MNHEY, CDR2 SVGAGI. The length of the CDR3 is 13 residues. DNA of the CDR3: TGTGCCAGTGCCGGGACAGGGGTTACTGAAGCTTTCTTT. It yields the protein CASAGTGVTEAFF.

V is TRBV5-5 and J is TRBJ2-5; D is uncertain. V was cut by 1 base and J by 5 bases, with 9 bases left in between. Germline CDR1 SGHKS, CDR2 YYEKEE (reference sequence). The CDR3 is 13 residues long. The CDR3 DNA reads as TGTGCCAGCAGCTTGCTAGTCACGGAGACCCAGTACTTC. Translating it yields CASSLLVTETQYF.